Presented here are 24 T cell receptor beta chains from one specimen sequenced in a study of T cell repertoires in cytomegalovirus infection. Their specific antigens are unknown. TCRdb fed the reads into MiXCR, producing one record per CDR3 protein. The profile shows 350,000 to 400,000 distinct CDR3 sequences, just under 35% of them singletons. The sequenced sample was cultured PBMCs, obtained from culture after CMV antigen stimulation. These receptors were taken from a human donor in good health (CMV status not recorded). Some clones in this sample may be carry-over from other donors' samples.

The chain links TRBV28 to TRBJ1-2, with a weak D call TRBD1 (5 bases). CDR3 length equals 13 residues. V lost 6 bases, J lost 8 bases, and 16 bases lay in between. The germline V gene has CDR1 MDHEN and CDR2 SYDVKM. The CDR3 coding sequence is TGTGCCAGCAGAGAGCCGGGGGGACGAGGCTACACCTTC. It is translated as CASREPGGRGYTF.

The chain employs TRBV12-3 or TRBV12-4 and TRBJ2-1, with TRBD2 matching over 10 bases. The CDR3 has 15 amino acids. J was trimmed by 5 bases and V by 5 bases; bases with no gene match: 6. CDR3 protein: CASSPLAGSHNEQFF. CDR3 coding DNA: TGTGCCAGCAGTCCACTAGCGGGGTCCCACAATGAGCAGTTCTTC.

The V gene is TRBV29-1, the J gene TRBJ1-2; 8 nucleotides match TRBD1. With V trimmed by 8 bases and J by 6 bases, 2 bases remained unmatched. Germline assignment: CDR1 SQVTM and CDR2 ANQGSEA. There are 10 residues in the CDR3. The CDR3 is CSSGQDGYTF. The CDR3 DNA reads TGCAGCTCGGGACAGGATGGCTACACCTTC. Drawing the rest from reference TRBV29-1 and TRBJ1-2, the complete variable domain is SAVISQKPSRDICQRGTSLTIQCQVDSQVTMMFWYRQQPGQSLTLIATANQGSEATYESGFVIDKFPISRPNLTFSTLTVSNMSPEDSSIYLCSSGQDGYTFGSGTRLTVV.

Only one count was recorded for this clonotype. The CDR3 region has the DNA TGTGCCAGCAGCTTTACGTCAGGGGCGAGGATTGAAGCTTTCTTT. The encoded protein is CASSFTSGARIEAFF. This sequence joins TRBV7-2 and TRBJ1-1, with a possible D match to TRBD1 (6 bases). Trimming left V 3 bases short and J 7 bases short, with 18 bases between. The germline V gene encodes CDR1 SGHTA and CDR2 FQGNSA. CDR3 length: 15 amino acids.

The chain couples TRBV12-3 or TRBV12-4 to TRBJ1-1; no clear D gene. V was shortened by 5 bases and J by 0 bases, with 10 bases between the two germline ends. The CDR3 spans 14 residues. The CDR3: CASSPYQMNTEAFF. The CDR3 bases are TGTGCCAGCAGTCCCTACCAGATGAACACTGAAGCTTTCTTT.

This clonotype has more than one count but fewer than ten. One end of the junction fails to match germline, which may point to a read error. This sequence joins TRBV7-6 and TRBJ2-5; D remains ambiguous. Per germline, CDR1 SGHVS and CDR2 FNYEAQ. The CDR3 has 13 residues. In DNA, the CDR3 is TGTGCTAGCAGTGTACGCCTCCAAGAGACCCAGTACTTC. It codes for CASSVRLQETQYF.

This clonotype was recorded at least ten times. The rearrangement uses TRBV7-2 and TRBJ1-1, with 7 bases identical to TRBD1. CDR1 and CDR2 (germline): SGHTA, FQGNSA. V lost 5 bases, J lost 4 bases, and 10 bases stayed unmatched. This CDR3 contains 15 residues. The CDR3: CASSTQTGTGTEAFF. The DNA of the CDR3 is TGTGCCAGCAGCACTCAGACAGGGACCGGCACTGAAGCTTTCTTT.

V gene TRBV12-3 or TRBV12-4 combines with J gene TRBJ1-2; a possible D gene is TRBD1 (5 bases). The CDR3 covers 13 residues. Deletions cut 8 bases from V and 1 base from J, with 11 bases between. The CDR3 protein is CASRGRLNYGYTF. CDR3 coding DNA: TGTGCCAGCCGGGGCCGCCTTAACTATGGCTACACCTTC.

This clonotype has ten or more counts. The J gene is TRBJ2-3, the V gene TRBV7-2, with D uncertain. CDR1 SGHTA and CDR2 FQGNSA come from the germline V gene. The CDR3 spans 13 residues. Trimming took off 3 bases at V and 4 bases at J, with 8 bases between the two ends. CDR3 bases: TGTGCCAGCAGCTTTTCTGGTCCAGATACGCAGTATTTT. Its translation: CASSFSGPDTQYF.

This clonotype was picked up a small number of times. The J gene is TRBJ2-7, the V gene TRBV7-2; possible D gene TRBD2, 6 bases. The CDR3 has 15 residues. Trimming stripped 0 bases from V and 3 bases from J, with 12 bases between. Germline V gene sequence: CDR1 SGHTA, CDR2 FQGNSA. CDR3: CASSLAGGVRYEQYF. Written as DNA, the CDR3 is TGTGCCAGCAGCTTAGCGGGCGGGGTACGCTACGAGCAGTACTTC.

V gene TRBV5-1 combines with J gene TRBJ1-2; 10 nucleotides line up with TRBD1. Germline V gene data show CDR1 as SGHRS and CDR2 as YFSETQ. The CDR3 has 16 amino acids. V shed 4 bases, J shed 2 bases, and the junction held 8 bases outside the gene matches. The CDR3 nucleotides are TGCGCCAGCAGCCGTACGGGGACAGGGGCAAACTATGGCTACACCTTC. Amino acids: CASSRTGTGANYGYTF.

CDR3 in amino acids: CASSRDTTQYF. CDR3 DNA sequence: TGTGCCAGTAGTCGGGACACTACGCAGTATTTT. The chain carries TRBV19 and TRBJ2-3; possibly TRBD1 for D (6 bases). There are 11 residues in the CDR3. The V gene's germline CDR1 is LNHDA and CDR2 SQIVND (reference sequence). The V end was cut by 5 bases, the J end by 8 bases, with 8 bases between.

The chain recombines TRBV29-1 with TRBJ2-3, with D possibly TRBD2 on 5 matching bases. In germline, CDR1 is SQVTM, CDR2 ANQGSEA. The CDR3 is 11 amino acids. V dropped 3 bases and J dropped 4 bases, with 5 bases sitting between them. The CDR3 coding sequence is TGCAGCGTTGACGGGGCAGATACGCAGTATTTT. It yields the protein CSVDGADTQYF.

There are a few counts of this clonotype. The chain uses TRBV29-1 and TRBJ2-1, with 8 bases aligning to TRBD2. The CDR3 is made up of 16 amino acids. J lost 9 bases, V lost 3 bases, and 16 bases had no gene match. Germline lookup yields CDR1 SQVTM and CDR2 ANQGSEA. CDR3 amino acids: CSVDPISAGGSGEQFF. DNA for the CDR3: TGCAGCGTTGATCCCATCTCGGCGGGAGGCAGTGGTGAGCAGTTCTTC.

CDR3 loop: CASSLLGASSYEQYV. DNA for the CDR3: TGTGCCAGCAGCTTGCTAGGGGCCAGCTCCTACGAGCAGTACGTC. The chain combines TRBV7-2 with TRBJ2-7, with D perhaps TRBD1 (5 bases). The CDR3 totals 15 residues. Germline V CDR1 and CDR2: SGHTA, FQGNSA. The V end was cut by 3 bases, the J end by 0 bases, with 12 bases between.

V gene TRBV27 combines with J gene TRBJ2-3; D may be TRBD1 (6 bases). V was trimmed by 8 bases and J by 0 bases, leaving 9 bases between them. The germline CDR1 and CDR2 sequences are MNHEY and SMNVEV (reference sequence). The CDR3 has 13 residues. CDR3 protein: CASLQGSTDTQYF. The CDR3, as DNA: TGTGCCAGCCTTCAGGGGAGCACAGATACGCAGTATTTT.

This chain links TRBV4-3 with TRBJ2-2; TRBD2 agrees at 7 bases. The CDR3 has 17 residues. Germline lookup yields CDR1 LGHNA and CDR2 YSLEER. V lost 0 bases to trimming and J lost 7 bases; unmatched junction nucleotides: 11. The DNA of the CDR3 is TGCGCCAGCAGCCAAGAGAGGGCGGGAGTACTTGTCGGGGAGCTGTTTTTT. Residues: CASSQERAGVLVGELFF.

V usage is TRBV4-1 and J usage is TRBJ2-1; weak D call: TRBD1 (5 bases). V was cut by 0 bases and J by 11 bases, with 8 bases left in between. Per germline, CDR1 MGHRA and CDR2 YSYEKL. CDR3 length equals 12 residues. CDR3 DNA: TGCGCCAGCAGCCAAGATGGGGCGCAGCAGTTCTTC. Protein: CASSQDGAQQFF.

V gene TRBV7-2 combines with J gene TRBJ2-5; D uncertain. The CDR3 loop spans 9 amino acids. Trimming took off 6 bases at V and 5 bases at J, with 1 base between the two ends. The germline V gene encodes CDR1 SGHTA and CDR2 FQGNSA. The CDR3 bases are TGTGCCAGCAGTGAGACCCAGTACTTC. Its translation is CASSETQYF.

This clonotype was observed many times. The chain couples TRBV12-3 or TRBV12-4 to TRBJ2-1; 10 positions match TRBD2. Unmatched junction bases numbered 9, after V lost 4 bases and J lost 0 bases. This CDR3 region has 18 residues. The chain's CDR3 is CASSSTPSGSGSYNEQFF. CDR3 DNA sequence: TGTGCCAGCAGTTCCACCCCTAGCGGGAGTGGCTCCTACAATGAGCAGTTCTTC.

This sequence joins TRBV19 and TRBJ1-3, with D uncertain. V was shortened by 6 bases and J by 4 bases, with 13 bases between the two germline ends. CDR1 is LNHDA and CDR2 is SQIVND in the germline V gene (reference sequence). This CDR3 spans 14 amino acids. This chain's CDR3 is CASSGWAAGNTIYF. The CDR3 DNA reads TGTGCCAGTAGCGGCTGGGCAGCCGGAAACACCATATATTTT. Full variable domain (remainder filled in from reference TRBV19 and TRBJ1-3): DGGITQSPKYLFRKEGQNVTLSCEQNLNHDAMYWYRQDPGQGLRLIYYSQIVNDFQKGDIAEGYSVSREKKESFPLTVTSAQKNPTAFYLCASSGWAAGNTIYFGEGSWLTVV.

This clonotype was found a few times. The V and J genes are TRBV12-3 or TRBV12-4 and TRBJ1-2, with 8 bases aligning to TRBD1. This CDR3 spans 11 amino acids. V lost 6 bases to trimming and J lost 8 bases; unmatched junction nucleotides: 2. The CDR3 nucleotides are TGTGCCAGCAGCACAGGGGGGGGCTACACCTTC. Protein: CASSTGGGYTF.

The count of this clonotype is one. CDR3 sequence: CASSFPGQGKAEAFF. CDR3 nucleotides: TGTGCCAGCAGTTTTCCGGGACAGGGGAAGGCTGAAGCTTTCTTT. The chain is built from TRBV6-2 or TRBV6-3 and TRBJ1-1; 10 bases line up with TRBD1. Trimming took 4 bases from V and 6 from J; bases not matched to a gene: 8. The CDR3 sequence is 15 residues long. The germline gives CDR1 MNHEY, CDR2 SVGEGT.

This clonotype was observed a few times. V is TRBV7-6 and J is TRBJ2-1; the match to TRBD1 covers 9 bases. V was clipped by 2 bases and J by 6 bases; unmatched bases: 5. The CDR3 runs 15 residues. CDR1 and CDR2 from the germline V gene are SGHVS and FNYEAQ. The DNA for the CDR3 is TGTGCCAGCAGCTTAACGGGACAGGGTCCCAATGAGCAGTTCTTC. Residues: CASSLTGQGPNEQFF.